The sequence of this TCR beta chain was determined in a study of graft-versus-host responses after intestinal transplantation. Graft-derived tissue was subjected to processing to liberate intraepithelial and lamina propria lymphocytes. Measured with immunoSEQ multiplex PCR; TCRdb has only the in-frame clones, and not every one. The sample records fewer than 15,000 clones, 65% to 70% being singletons. The V gene's germline CDR1 is SNHLY and CDR2 FYNNEI. The CDR3 is 14 amino acids. Losses at the gene ends were 7 bases for V and 0 bases for J; bases not matched to a gene: 3. Sequences were derived from ileum tissue, sampled 650 to 700 days after intestinal transplantation. This rearrangement joins TRBV2 to TRBJ2-1; 7 nucleotides agree with TRBD2. The source of this sequence is a human patient who received an intestinal transplant, so some T cells may come from the graft donor. CDR3 DNA: TGTGCCAGCAAGGGCGGGAGCTCCTACAATGAGCAGTTCTTC. Encoded protein: CASKGGSSYNEQFF.